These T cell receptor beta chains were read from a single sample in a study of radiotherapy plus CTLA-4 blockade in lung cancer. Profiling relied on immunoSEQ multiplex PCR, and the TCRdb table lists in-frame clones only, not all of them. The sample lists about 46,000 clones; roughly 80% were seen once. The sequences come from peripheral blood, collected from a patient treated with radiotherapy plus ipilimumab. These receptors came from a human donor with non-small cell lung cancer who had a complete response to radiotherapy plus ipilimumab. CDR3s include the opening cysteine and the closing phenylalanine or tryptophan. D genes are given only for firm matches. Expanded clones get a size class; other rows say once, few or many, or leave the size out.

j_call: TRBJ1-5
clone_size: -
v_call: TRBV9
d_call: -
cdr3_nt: TGTGCCAGCAGTTATGCCGGGGATAGCAATCAGCCCCAGCATTTT
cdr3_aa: CASSYAGDSNQPQHF

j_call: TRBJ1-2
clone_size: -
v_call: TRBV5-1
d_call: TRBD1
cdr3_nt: TGCGCCAGCAGCATCGGGACAGGGGGACGAGGCTACACCTTC
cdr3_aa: CASSIGTGGRGYTF

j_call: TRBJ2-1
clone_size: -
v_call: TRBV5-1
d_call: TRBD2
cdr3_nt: TGCGCCAGCAGCGCACGCGGGCTAGCGGACAATGAGCAGTTCTTC
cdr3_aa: CASSARGLADNEQFF

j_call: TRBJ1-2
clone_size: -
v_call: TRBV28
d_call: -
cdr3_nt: TGTGCCAGCAGTTTAGGCAGGGACTATGGCTACACCTTC
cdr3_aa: CASSLGRDYGYTF

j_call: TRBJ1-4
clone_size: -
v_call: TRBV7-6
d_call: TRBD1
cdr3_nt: TGTGCCAGCAGCGGATACAGGGGGCCCGATGAAAAACTGTTTTTT
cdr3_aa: CASSGYRGPDEKLFF

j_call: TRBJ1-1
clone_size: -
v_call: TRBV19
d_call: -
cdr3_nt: TGTGCCAGTAGTGTCCCTTTGCGGGCAAACACTGAAGCTTTCTTT
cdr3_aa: CASSVPLRANTEAFF

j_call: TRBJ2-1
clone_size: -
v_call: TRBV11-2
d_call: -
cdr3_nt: TGTGCCAGCAGCTTAGACGGGGATGAGCAGTTCTTC
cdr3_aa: CASSLDGDEQFF

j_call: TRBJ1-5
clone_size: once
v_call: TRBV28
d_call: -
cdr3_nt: TGTGCCAGCAGGGGGAGTCCGGTGGGCAATCAGCCCCAGCATTTT
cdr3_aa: CASRGSPVGNQPQHF

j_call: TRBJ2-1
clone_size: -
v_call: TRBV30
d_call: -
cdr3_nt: TGTGCATCCCGAGAGAGCTCCTACAATGAGCAGTTCTTC
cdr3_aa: CASRESSYNEQFF

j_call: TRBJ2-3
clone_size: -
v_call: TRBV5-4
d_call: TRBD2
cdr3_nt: TGTGCCAGCAGCTTTAGCGGGGGGGGAGCAGATACGCAGTATTTT
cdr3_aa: CASSFSGGGADTQYF

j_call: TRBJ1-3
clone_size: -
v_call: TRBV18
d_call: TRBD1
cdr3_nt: TGTGCCAGCTCACCGCCGGGACAGTCGGCAGGAAACACCATATATTTT
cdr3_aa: CASSPPGQSAGNTIYF

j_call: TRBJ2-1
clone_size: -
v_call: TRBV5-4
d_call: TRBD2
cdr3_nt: TGTGCCAGCAGCTTGTTTGCGGGAGGAAATGAGCAGTTCTTC
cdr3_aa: CASSLFAGGNEQFF

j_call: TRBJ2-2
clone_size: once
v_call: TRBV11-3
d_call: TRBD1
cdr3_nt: TGTGCCAGCAGCTTAGATGGGACAGTACGAACCGGGGAGCTGTTTTTT
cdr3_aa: CASSLDGTVRTGELFF

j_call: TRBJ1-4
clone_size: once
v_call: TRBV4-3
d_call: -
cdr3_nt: TGCGCCAGCAGCCAAGATCGTGACAGTTATAATGAAAAACTGTTTTTT
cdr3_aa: CASSQDRDSYNEKLFF

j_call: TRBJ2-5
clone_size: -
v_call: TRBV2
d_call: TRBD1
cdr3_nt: TGTGCCAGCAGTGAAGTCGGGACAGGACAAGAGACCCAGTACTTC
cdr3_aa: CASSEVGTGQETQYF

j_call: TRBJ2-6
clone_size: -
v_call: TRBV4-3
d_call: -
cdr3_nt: TGCGCCAGCAGCCAGGATTTCGGGTCTGGAATCTCTGGGGCCAACGTCCTGACTTTC
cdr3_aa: CASSQDFGSGISGANVLTF

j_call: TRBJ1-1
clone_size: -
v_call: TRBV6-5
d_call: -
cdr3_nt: TGTGCCAGCAGTTACTCGAACAGGCCCCTAGAAGCTTTCTTT
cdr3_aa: CASSYSNRPLEAFF

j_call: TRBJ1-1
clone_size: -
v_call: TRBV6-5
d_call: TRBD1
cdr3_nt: TGTGCCAGCAGTCCTCGGGACAGGGTGAAAGAGGCTTTCTTT
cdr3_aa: CASSPRDRVKEAFF

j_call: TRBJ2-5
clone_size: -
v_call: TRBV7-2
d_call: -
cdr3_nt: TGTGCCAGCAGCTTAACCTTGGCAGAGACCCAGTACTTC
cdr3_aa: CASSLTLAETQYF

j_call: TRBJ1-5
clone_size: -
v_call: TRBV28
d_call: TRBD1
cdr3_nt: TGTGCCAGCAGTTTATCCAGGGGGCTAAATCAGCCCCAGCATTTT
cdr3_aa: CASSLSRGLNQPQHF

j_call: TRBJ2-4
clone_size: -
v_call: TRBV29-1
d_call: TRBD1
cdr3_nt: TGCAGCGTCCAACAGGGGGCCAAAAACATTCAGTACTTC
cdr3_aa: CSVQQGAKNIQYF

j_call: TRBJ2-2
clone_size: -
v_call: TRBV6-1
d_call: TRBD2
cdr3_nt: TGTGCCAGCATTACGACTAGCGGGGCCACCGGGGAGCTGTTTTTT
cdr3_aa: CASITTSGATGELFF

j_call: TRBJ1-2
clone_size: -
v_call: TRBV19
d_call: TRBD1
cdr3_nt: TGTGCCAGTAGTTCGAACCAACAGGGGAACTATGGCTACACCTTC
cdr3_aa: CASSSNQQGNYGYTF

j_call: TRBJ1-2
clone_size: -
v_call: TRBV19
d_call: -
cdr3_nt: TGTGCCAGTAGTATAAAGGAGGACAGACCTGCCTATTACTATGGCTACACCTTC
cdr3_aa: CASSIKEDRPAYYYGYTF

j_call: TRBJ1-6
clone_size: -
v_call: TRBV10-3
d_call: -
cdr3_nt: TGTGCCATCAGTGATTGGACAGAGAATTCACCCCTCCACTTT
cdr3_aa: CAISDWTENSPLHF

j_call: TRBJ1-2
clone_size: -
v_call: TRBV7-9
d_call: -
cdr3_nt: TGTGCCAGCAGCTTAAGCGGGTACTATGGCTACACCTTC
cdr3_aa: CASSLSGYYGYTF

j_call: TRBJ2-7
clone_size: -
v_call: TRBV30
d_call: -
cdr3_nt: TGTGCCTGGAGTGCCCCCAGGGAAGTGGCCTACGAGCAGTACTTC
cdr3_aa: CAWSAPREVAYEQYF

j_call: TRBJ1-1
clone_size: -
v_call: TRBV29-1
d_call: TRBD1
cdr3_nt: TGCAGCGTGGGGACAGGTCAAGCTTTCTTT
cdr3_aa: CSVGTGQAFF

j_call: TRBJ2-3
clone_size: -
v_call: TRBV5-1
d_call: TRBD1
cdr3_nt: TGCGCCAGCAGCCAGGGGGCGAGCACAGATACGCAGTATTTT
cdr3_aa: CASSQGASTDTQYF

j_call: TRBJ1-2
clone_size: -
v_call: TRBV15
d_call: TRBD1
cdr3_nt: TGTGCCACCGGTGAGAGGACAGGGAATTATGGCTACACCTTC
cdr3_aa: CATGERTGNYGYTF

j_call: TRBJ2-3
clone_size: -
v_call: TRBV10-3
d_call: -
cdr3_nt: TGTGCCATCAGTGGTGGGGGGAGTACGACAGATACGCAGTATTTT
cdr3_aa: CAISGGGSTTDTQYF

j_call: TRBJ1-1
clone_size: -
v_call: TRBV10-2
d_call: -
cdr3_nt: TGCGCCAGCAGCCGCCAGGGGCCGAACACTGAAGCTTTCTTT
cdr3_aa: CASSRQGPNTEAFF

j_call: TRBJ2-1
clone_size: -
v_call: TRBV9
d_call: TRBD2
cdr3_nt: TGTGCCAGCAGCGTAGGGCTAGCGGGTGGCTATGAGCAGTTCTTC
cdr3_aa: CASSVGLAGGYEQFF

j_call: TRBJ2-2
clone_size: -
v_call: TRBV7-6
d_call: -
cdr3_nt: TGTGCCAGCACCCTTGGCGGTCGGGGTTCGACCGGGGAGCTGTTTTTT
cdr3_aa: CASTLGGRGSTGELFF

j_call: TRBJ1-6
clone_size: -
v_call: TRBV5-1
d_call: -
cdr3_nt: TGCGCCAGCAGTTGGGGAGAATTGGCGAATTCACCCCTCCACTTT
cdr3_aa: CASSWGELANSPLHF

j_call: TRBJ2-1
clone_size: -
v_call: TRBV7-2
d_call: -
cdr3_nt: TGTGCCAGCAGCTTCGATAGCGGCTCCTACAATGAGCAGTTCTTC
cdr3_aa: CASSFDSGSYNEQFF

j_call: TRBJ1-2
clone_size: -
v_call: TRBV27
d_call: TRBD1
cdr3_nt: TGTGCCAGCAGTTTATCTGGACAGGGGGCGCTGGGCTACACCTTC
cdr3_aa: CASSLSGQGALGYTF

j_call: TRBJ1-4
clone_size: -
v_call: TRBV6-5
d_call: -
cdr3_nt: TGTGCCAGCAGGTCAGGGGTTTGGGAAAAACTGTTTTTT
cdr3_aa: CASRSGVWEKLFF

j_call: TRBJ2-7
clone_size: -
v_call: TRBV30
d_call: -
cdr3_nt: TGTGCCTGGGAAATCTTAGAGCCCTACGAGCAGTACTTC
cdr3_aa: CAWEILEPYEQYF

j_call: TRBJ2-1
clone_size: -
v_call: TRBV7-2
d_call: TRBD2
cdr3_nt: TGTGCCAGCAGCGGAAAAGCGGGAGTCAGCAATGAGCAGTTCTTC
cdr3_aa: CASSGKAGVSNEQFF

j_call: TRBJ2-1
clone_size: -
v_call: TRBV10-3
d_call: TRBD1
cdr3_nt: TGTGCCATCAGTGGAAAGGCCGGACAGGGCAAATTCAATGAGCAGTTCTTC
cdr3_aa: CAISGKAGQGKFNEQFF

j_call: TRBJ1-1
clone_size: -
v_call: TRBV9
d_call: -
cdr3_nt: TGTGCCAGTTCCGGGGGGTGGGTGAACACTGAAGCTTTCTTT
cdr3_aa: CASSGGWVNTEAFF

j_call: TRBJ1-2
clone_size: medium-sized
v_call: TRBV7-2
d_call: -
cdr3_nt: TGTGCCAGCACCCTCTCGGGGTATGGCTACACCTTC
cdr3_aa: CASTLSGYGYTF

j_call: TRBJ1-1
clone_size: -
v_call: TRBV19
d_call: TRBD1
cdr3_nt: TGTGCCAGTAGTATAAGTGGGACAGCAAACACTGAAGCTTTCTTT
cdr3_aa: CASSISGTANTEAFF

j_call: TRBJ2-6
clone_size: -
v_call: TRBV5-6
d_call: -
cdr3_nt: TGTGCCAGCAGCTTGGGGTGGAGGAGCTCTGGGGCCAACGTCCTGACTTTC
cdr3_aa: CASSLGWRSSGANVLTF

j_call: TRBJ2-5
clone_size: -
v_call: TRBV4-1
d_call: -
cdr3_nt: TGCGCCAGCAGCCTAGGGACAGGGGCGGGGGGGGAGACCCAGTACTTC
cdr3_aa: CASSLGTGAGGETQYF

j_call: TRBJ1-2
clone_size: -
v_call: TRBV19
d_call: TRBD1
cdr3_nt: TGTGCCAGTAGTATGGCAGGGGGCGAATTTAACTATGGCTACACCTTC
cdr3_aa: CASSMAGGEFNYGYTF

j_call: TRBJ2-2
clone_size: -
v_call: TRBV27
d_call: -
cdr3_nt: TGTGCCAGCACCACCGGACAGACGAACACCGGGGAGCTGTTTTTT
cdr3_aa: CASTTGQTNTGELFF